These 31 T cell receptor beta chains share one sample of origin, sequenced in a study of T cell changes during pregnancy in multiple sclerosis. Only in-frame clones appear in the TCRdb table, and some are missing; sequencing was by immunoSEQ multiplex PCR. The data show about 55,000 clones, with around 90% seen just once and 0.55% to 0.65% held by the top ten. The material sequenced was CD4+ T cells from peripheral blood mononuclear cells, taken in the first trimester of pregnancy. These receptors all come from a female donor with multiple sclerosis, enrolled in a pregnancy study.

The CDR3 sequence: CAIGGAHSNQPQHF. In nucleotides, the CDR3 is TGTGCCATAGGTGGGGCCCATAGCAATCAGCCCCAGCATTTT. The chain joins TRBV6-1 to TRBJ1-5, with TRBD1 as a possible D gene (5 bases). Germline CDR1 reads MNHNS; CDR2 reads SASEGT. V was clipped by 10 bases and J by 0 bases, with 13 bases between them. The CDR3 sequence is 14 residues long.

J is TRBJ2-5 and V is TRBV30; TRBD2 is a possible D gene (6 bases). Germline-derived CDR1 and CDR2 are GTSNPN and SVGIG (reference sequence). CDR3 length: 13 residues. V lost 5 bases and J lost 2, with 12 bases in between. The CDR3 DNA reads as TGTGCCTGGGCGGGGAGCGGGCAAGAGACCCAGTACTTC. This translates into CAWAGSGQETQYF. The full variable domain, rest sourced from reference TRBV30 and TRBJ2-5, is SQTIHQWPATLVQPVGSPLSLECTVEGTSNPNLYWYRQAAGRGLQLLFYSVGIGQISSEVPQNLSASRPQDRQFILSSKKLLLSDSGFYLCAWAGSGQETQYFGPGTRLLVL.

The V and J genes are TRBV5-4 and TRBJ1-1; perhaps TRBD1 as D (5 bases). From germline, CDR1 is SGHNT and CDR2 YYREEE (reference sequence). V was cut by 4 bases and J by 1 base, with 11 bases left in between. There are 14 residues in the CDR3. CDR3 DNA sequence: TGTGCCAGCAGCCGCAGGGAGGGGAACACTGAAGCTTTCTTT. It specifies CASSRREGNTEAFF. Drawing the rest from reference TRBV5-4 and TRBJ1-1, the complete variable domain is ETGVTQSPTHLIKTRGQQVTLRCSSQSGHNTVSWYQQALGQGPQFIFQYYREEENGRGNFPPRFSGLQFPNYSSELNVNALELDDSALYLCASSRREGNTEAFFGQGTRLTVV.

This sequence joins TRBV19 and TRBJ2-2; the match to TRBD1 covers 10 bases. CDR3 length: 15 residues. V gave up 6 bases and J gave up 4 bases; unmatched junction bases: 5. The germline CDR1 and CDR2 sequences are LNHDA and SQIVND (reference sequence). CDR3 residues: CASSRQGASTGELFF. The CDR3 bases are TGTGCCAGTAGCCGACAGGGGGCCAGCACCGGGGAGCTGTTTTTT.

CDR3 DNA sequence: TGTGCCAGCAGCTTAGAGGGGACAGGCGGGCAGTATTTT. This codes for CASSLEGTGGQYF. The chain links TRBV7-9 to TRBJ2-3; 8 bases align to TRBD1. With V trimmed by 1 base and J by 11 bases, 5 bases remained unmatched. The CDR3 is 13 amino acids. The germline gives CDR1 SEHNR, CDR2 FQNEAQ (reference sequence).

This clone was found a few times. V gene TRBV11-2 combines with J gene TRBJ2-5; 12 bases agree with TRBD2. This CDR3 has 15 amino acids. V dropped 6 bases and J dropped 2; count of bases not matched to a gene: 4. Germline V gene data show CDR1 as SGHAT and CDR2 as FQNNGV. This chain's CDR3 is CASRLTSGGQETQYF. DNA for the CDR3: TGTGCCAGCAGGCTGACTAGCGGGGGACAAGAGACCCAGTACTTC.

The chain recombines TRBV19 with TRBJ2-4; possible D gene TRBD1, 6 bases. The CDR3 has 16 residues. V was shortened by 2 bases and J by 1 base, with 12 bases between the two germline ends. Germline values: CDR1 LNHDA, CDR2 SQIVND (reference sequence). The CDR3 loop is CASSIRAGQAKNIQYF. The CDR3, as DNA: TGTGCCAGTAGTATACGGGCAGGACAGGCCAAAAACATTCAGTACTTC.

V usage is TRBV15 and J usage is TRBJ2-7; D perhaps matches TRBD2 (6 bases). V was cut by 0 bases and J by 4 bases, with 19 bases left in between. The CDR3 spans 17 residues. The V gene's germline CDR1 is LNHNV and CDR2 YYDKDF (reference sequence). CDR3 amino acids: CATSRDPRGSGSYEQYF. The CDR3 nucleotides read TGTGCCACCAGCAGAGATCCCCGCGGTAGCGGATCATACGAGCAGTACTTC. Supplemented by reference TRBV15 and TRBJ2-7, the full variable domain reads DAMVIQNPRYQVTQFGKPVTLSCSQTLNHNVMYWYQQKSSQAPKLLFHYYDKDFNNEADTPDNFQSRRPNTSFCFLDIRSPGLGDTAMYLCATSRDPRGSGSYEQYFGPGTRLTVT.

This rearrangement joins TRBV5-4 to TRBJ1-2, with TRBD1 matching over 7 bases. CDR1 and CDR2 (germline): SGHNT, YYREEE (reference sequence). Trimming removed 4 bases from V and 2 bases from J; junction bases left unmatched: 5. The CDR3 totals 14 residues. The CDR3 region has the DNA TGTGCCAGCAGCACCTACAGGGGCAACTATGGCTACACCTTC. This gives the protein CASSTYRGNYGYTF. The full variable domain, in which reference TRBV5-4 and TRBJ1-2 provide the parts outside the CDR3, is ETGVTQSPTHLIKTRGQQVTLRCSSQSGHNTVSWYQQALGQGPQFIFQYYREEENGRGNFPPRFSGLQFPNYSSELNVNALELDDSALYLCASSTYRGNYGYTFGSGTRLTVV.

The chain employs TRBV29-1 and TRBJ2-2; D is perhaps TRBD1 (6 bases). The CDR3 runs 14 residues. Trimming took off 3 bases at V and 1 base at J, with 9 bases between the two ends. Germline-derived CDR1 and CDR2 are SQVTM and ANQGSEA. CDR3 nucleotide sequence: TGCAGCGTTGACGTGACAGGGAACACCGGGGAGCTGTTTTTT. This encodes CSVDVTGNTGELFF.

The chain couples TRBV14 to TRBJ2-3, with TRBD1 matching 7 bases. The germline CDR1 and CDR2 sequences are SGHDN and FVKESK. J lost 2 bases, V lost 4 bases, and 15 bases had no gene match. The CDR3 is 18 residues long. CDR3 nucleotide sequence: TGTGCCAGCAGCCGCACCGGGACAGCCGAACCATCCACAGATACGCAGTATTTT. It translates to CASSRTGTAEPSTDTQYF.

V usage is TRBV19 and J usage is TRBJ2-7; TRBD2 agrees at 12 bases. CDR3 length: 18 amino acids. Germline trimming cut 4 bases from V and 2 bases from J; bases unmatched to any gene: 12. Germline assignment: CDR1 LNHDA and CDR2 SQIVND (reference sequence). The CDR3 bases are TGTGCCAGTAGTACCATGATGACTAGCGGGAGTGTTCCCTACGAGCAGTACTTC. Encoded protein: CASSTMMTSGSVPYEQYF.

The V gene is TRBV9, the J gene TRBJ2-1; the match to TRBD2 covers 7 bases. The CDR3 contains 15 residues. The germline V gene has CDR1 SGDLS and CDR2 YYNGEE. Losses at the gene ends were 2 bases for V and 7 bases for J; bases not matched to a gene: 9. The CDR3 loop is CASSVGGRADNEQFF. DNA for the CDR3: TGTGCCAGCAGCGTGGGGGGGAGGGCCGATAATGAGCAGTTCTTC.

The CDR3 spells CASRQGVRAGILSTDTQYF. The DNA of the CDR3 is TGTGCCAGCAGGCAAGGCGTCAGGGCAGGGATCCTAAGCACAGATACGCAGTATTTT. The rearrangement uses TRBV7-2 and TRBJ2-3; D perhaps matches TRBD1 (5 bases). Germline values: CDR1 SGHTA, CDR2 FQGNSA. V was pared by 6 bases and J by 0 bases, with 25 bases between. The CDR3 sequence is 19 residues long.

This chain uses TRBV5-1 with TRBJ1-5; D unclear. Per the germline V gene, CDR1 is SGHRS and CDR2 is YFSETQ. The CDR3 is made up of 14 amino acids. Trimming pared 0 bases from V and 2 bases from J, leaving 6 bases between. CDR3 DNA sequence: TGCGCCAGCAGCTTGGGCGGAGGCAATCAGCCCCAGCATTTT. Translation: CASSLGGGNQPQHF. Complete variable domain (other parts from reference TRBV5-1 and TRBJ1-5): KAGVTQTPRYLIKTRGQQVTLSCSPISGHRSVSWYQQTPGQGLQFLFEYFSETQRNKGNFPGRFSGRQFSNSRSEMNVSTLELGDSALYLCASSLGGGNQPQHFGDGTRLSIL.

The rearrangement uses TRBV19 and TRBJ1-1; TRBD1 agrees at 9 bases. The CDR3 loop spans 16 amino acids. Germline CDR1 and CDR2: LNHDA and SQIVND (reference sequence). V shed 7 bases, J shed 4 bases, and the junction held 13 bases outside the gene matches. The DNA for the CDR3 is TGTGCCAGTATCCAGACAGGGGGATTTGGGGTCACTGAAGCTTTCTTT. It yields the protein CASIQTGGFGVTEAFF.

J is TRBJ2-5 and V is TRBV10-3; D is perhaps TRBD2 (6 bases). The V end lost 4 bases, the J end lost 4 bases, and 13 bases lay between the germline ends. From germline, CDR1 is ENHRY and CDR2 SYGVKD. This CDR3 comprises 14 residues. The CDR3 DNA reads as TGTGCCATCAGTGGACCGGGAGCTACAGAGACCCAGTACTTC. Translation gives CAISGPGATETQYF.

This chain uses TRBV19 with TRBJ1-3; 11 nucleotides agree with TRBD1. Germline CDR1 reads LNHDA; CDR2 reads SQIVND (reference sequence). CDR3 length: 14 amino acids. V lost 9 bases to trimming and J lost 8 bases; unmatched junction nucleotides: 9. The chain's CDR3 is CASAVRTGGDTIYF. The CDR3 nucleotides are TGTGCCAGCGCGGTTAGGACAGGGGGCGACACCATATATTTT.

The J gene is TRBJ2-3, the V gene TRBV29-1, with 8 bases fitting TRBD2. V lost 7 bases, J lost 4 bases, and 7 bases stayed unmatched. The CDR3 is 13 residues long. Germline CDR1 SQVTM, CDR2 ANQGSEA. CDR3 loop: CSAGYGRADTQYF. CDR3 nucleotide sequence: TGCAGCGCAGGTTACGGGAGGGCAGATACGCAGTATTTT.

The genes are TRBV28 and TRBJ1-6; D is possibly TRBD1 (5 bases). CDR1 is MDHEN, CDR2 SYDVKM, per germline. The CDR3 spans 14 residues. V was shortened by 8 bases and J by 4 bases, with 12 bases between the two germline ends. The CDR3 sequence: CASYPTAYNSPLHF. CDR3 DNA sequence: TGTGCCAGCTATCCGACAGCTTATAATTCACCCCTCCACTTT.

The chain carries TRBV28 and TRBJ2-3, with 7 bases aligning to TRBD1. CDR1 is MDHEN, CDR2 SYDVKM, per germline. V was clipped by 6 bases and J by 1 base; unmatched bases: 7. The CDR3 consists of 15 residues. The CDR3 coding sequence is TGTGCCAGCAGGACATCAGACAGGGGCACAGATACGCAGTATTTT. Residues: CASRTSDRGTDTQYF.

The rearrangement joins TRBV21-1 to TRBJ2-7; the D segment call TRBD1 is taken from the table without a DNA check. TRBV21-1 counts as a pseudogene. The CDR3 is 15 residues long. The CDR3 protein is CASRLRGGPIYEQYF. The CDR3, as DNA: TGTGCCAGCAGGTTAAGAGGGGGACCGATCTACGAGCAGTACTTC.

The sample holds one count of this clone. This chain connects TRBV7-2 to TRBJ1-1, with a tentative D call TRBD1 (5 bases). CDR1 is SGHTA and CDR2 is FQGNSA in the germline V gene. With 5 bases removed from V and 4 bases from J, the gap between germline ends came to 11 bases. The CDR3 loop spans 13 amino acids. The CDR3 coding sequence is TGTGCCAGCAGCCAGCTGGGGCCCACTGAAGCTTTCTTT. The encoded protein is CASSQLGPTEAFF.

The gene calls are TRBV15 and TRBJ2-1; 10 bases align to TRBD1. The J segment lost 4 bases and the V segment lost 5 bases, leaving 5 bases of the junction unmatched. There are 15 residues in the CDR3. Germline loops: CDR1 LNHNV, CDR2 YYDKDF (reference sequence). The CDR3 nucleotides read TGTGCCACCAGCCGTGGGACAGGGGAATACAATGAGCAGTTCTTC. This encodes CATSRGTGEYNEQFF.

The chain recombines TRBV11-2 with TRBJ2-5; D uncertain. CDR3 length: 13 residues. Trimming shortened V by 1 base and J by 3 bases, and 6 bases separated the two germline ends. CDR1 is SGHAT and CDR2 is FQNNGV in the germline V gene. CDR3 region: CASSLVVEETQYF. DNA for the CDR3: TGTGCCAGCAGCTTAGTAGTAGAAGAGACCCAGTACTTC.

This clone has just a few counts. V and J are TRBV7-3 and TRBJ2-1, with D tentatively TRBD2 (6 bases). V lost 1 base and J 0 bases, leaving 13 bases between the germline ends. The CDR3 length is 17 residues. CDR1 is SGHTA and CDR2 is FQGTGA in the germline V gene. This CDR3 is CASSLMGGVSSYNEQFF. The CDR3 region has the DNA TGTGCCAGCAGCTTAATGGGCGGGGTCAGCTCCTACAATGAGCAGTTCTTC.

This chain connects TRBV5-1 to TRBJ2-7; TRBD2 matches at 9 bases. Germline CDR1 reads SGHRS; CDR2 reads YFSETQ. V shed 1 base and J 2 bases; nucleotides not matched to a gene: 7. CDR3 length: 16 amino acids. Here the CDR3 DNA reads TGCGCCAGCAGCTTGTACTCGAGCGGGGGGACCTACGAGCAGTACTTC. It yields the protein CASSLYSSGGTYEQYF.

The chain joins TRBV25-1 to TRBJ1-2; 7 bases agree with TRBD1. Germline V gene lookup returns CDR1 MGHDK and CDR2 SYGVNS. This CDR3 has 14 residues. Losses at the gene ends were 2 bases for V and 4 bases for J; bases not matched to a gene: 4. CDR3 coding DNA: TGTGCCAGCAGTGAAATGAGGACAGGCTATGGCTACACCTTC. It codes for CASSEMRTGYGYTF.

V and J are TRBV5-1 and TRBJ2-5; 7 bases line up with TRBD1. Germline-derived CDR1 and CDR2 are SGHRS and YFSETQ. Trimming at V came to 4 bases and at J to 3 bases, leaving 6 bases not matched to a gene. This CDR3 comprises 14 residues. In nucleotides, the CDR3 is TGCGCCAGCAGCCCGTACAGGGGAGAAGAGACCCAGTACTTC. Protein: CASSPYRGEETQYF.

This clone was observed once. Here the CDR3 DNA reads TGTGCCAGCAGCTTTCGACTAGCGGGGGCTTCCTACAATGAGCAGTTCTTC. Translated, it gives CASSFRLAGASYNEQFF. The V call is TRBV7-2, the J call TRBJ2-1; 12 bases map to TRBD2. The V segment lost 3 bases and the J segment 1 base; nucleotides outside the gene matches: 4. Germline CDR1 SGHTA, CDR2 FQGNSA. The CDR3 is 17 amino acids.

The genes are TRBV29-1 and TRBJ1-1, with 9 bases that match TRBD1. CDR3 length: 14 residues. Losses at the gene ends were 6 bases for V and 8 bases for J; bases not matched to a gene: 13. Germline values: CDR1 SQVTM, CDR2 ANQGSEA. The CDR3: CSVRTGAPWREAFF. In DNA form, the CDR3 reads TGCAGCGTCCGGACAGGGGCCCCTTGGAGGGAAGCTTTCTTT. Together with reference TRBV29-1 and TRBJ1-1, the CDR3 gives the full variable domain: SAVISQKPSRDICQRGTSLTIQCQVDSQVTMMFWYRQQPGQSLTLIATANQGSEATYESGFVIDKFPISRPNLTFSTLTVSNMSPEDSSIYLCSVRTGAPWREAFFGQGTRLTVV.